Included here is one T cell receptor (beta chain) sequence, with context. This PCR relied on a set of 60 Vbeta primers and 13 Jbeta primers. Assay used: immunoSEQ multiplex PCR; TCRdb lists only in-frame clones, some missing. This table holds over 100,000 clones, over 75% found once. The data stem from a study of cytomegalovirus exposure and HLA in healthy donors. The CDR3 totals 11 residues. V was clipped by 9 bases and J by 2 bases, with 8 bases between them. Germline-derived CDR1 and CDR2 are SNHLY and FYNNEI. The receptor was derived from a male donor in good health and CMV-seropositive. Sequenced sample: PBMCs. The chain is built from TRBV2 and TRBJ2-7, with D tentatively TRBD1 (5 bases). The CDR3 nucleotides read TGTGCCAGTGGACAAGCCTACGAGCAGTACTTC. Encoded protein: CASGQAYEQYF.